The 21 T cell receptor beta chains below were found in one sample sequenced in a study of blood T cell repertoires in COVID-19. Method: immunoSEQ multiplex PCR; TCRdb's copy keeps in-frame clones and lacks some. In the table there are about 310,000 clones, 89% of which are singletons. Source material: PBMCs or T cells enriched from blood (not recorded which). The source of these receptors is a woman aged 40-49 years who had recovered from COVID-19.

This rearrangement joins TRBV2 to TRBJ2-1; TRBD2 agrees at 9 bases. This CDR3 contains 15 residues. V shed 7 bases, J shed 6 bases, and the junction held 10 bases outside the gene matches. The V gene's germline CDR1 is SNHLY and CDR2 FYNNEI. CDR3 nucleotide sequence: TGTGCCAGCAATACCTTAGCGGGGGCCCTCAATGAGCAGTTCTTC. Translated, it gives CASNTLAGALNEQFF.

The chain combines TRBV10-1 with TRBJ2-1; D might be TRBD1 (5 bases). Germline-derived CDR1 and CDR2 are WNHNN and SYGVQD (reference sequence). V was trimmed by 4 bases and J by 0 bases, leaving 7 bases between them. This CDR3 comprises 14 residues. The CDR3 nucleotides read TGCGCCAGCAGTGCCCAGGGCTCCTACAATGAGCAGTTCTTC. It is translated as CASSAQGSYNEQFF.

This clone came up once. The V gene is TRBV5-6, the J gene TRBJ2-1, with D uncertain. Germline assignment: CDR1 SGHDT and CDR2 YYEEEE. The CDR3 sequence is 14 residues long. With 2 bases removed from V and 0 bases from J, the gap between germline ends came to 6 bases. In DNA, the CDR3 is TGTGCCAGCAGCTTTCAGGTCTCCTACAATGAGCAGTTCTTC. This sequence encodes CASSFQVSYNEQFF. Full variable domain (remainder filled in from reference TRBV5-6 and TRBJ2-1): DAGVTQSPTHLIKTRGQQVTLRCSPKSGHDTVSWYQQALGQGPQFIFQYYEEEERQRGNFPDRFSGHQFPNYSSELNVNALLLGDSALYLCASSFQVSYNEQFFGPGTRLTVL.

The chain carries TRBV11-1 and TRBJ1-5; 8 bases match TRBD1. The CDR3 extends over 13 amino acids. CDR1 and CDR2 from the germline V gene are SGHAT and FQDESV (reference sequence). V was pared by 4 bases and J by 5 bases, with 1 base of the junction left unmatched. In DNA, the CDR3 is TGTGCCAGCAGCTCGGACAGGGATCAGCCCCAGCATTTT. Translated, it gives CASSSDRDQPQHF.

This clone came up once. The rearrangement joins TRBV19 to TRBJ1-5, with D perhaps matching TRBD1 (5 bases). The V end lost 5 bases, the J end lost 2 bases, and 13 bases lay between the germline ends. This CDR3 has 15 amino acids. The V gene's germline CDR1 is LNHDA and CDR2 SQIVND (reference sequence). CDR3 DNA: TGTGCCAGTAGTTCCAGGGACTTGGGCAATCAGCCCCAGCATTTT. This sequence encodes CASSSRDLGNQPQHF.

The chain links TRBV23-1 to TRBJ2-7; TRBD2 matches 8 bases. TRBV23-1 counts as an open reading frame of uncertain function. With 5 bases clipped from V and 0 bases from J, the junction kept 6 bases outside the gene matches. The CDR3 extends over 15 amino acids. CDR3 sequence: CASSDGGGSSYEQYF. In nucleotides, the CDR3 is TGCGCCAGCAGTGACGGCGGGGGGAGCTCCTACGAGCAGTACTTC.

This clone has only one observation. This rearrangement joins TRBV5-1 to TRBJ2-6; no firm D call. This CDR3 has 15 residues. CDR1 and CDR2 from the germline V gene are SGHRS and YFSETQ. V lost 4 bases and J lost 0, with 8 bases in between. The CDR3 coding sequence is TGCGCCAGCAGCCCCGACTTCTCTGGGGCCAACGTCCTGACTTTC. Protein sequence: CASSPDFSGANVLTF.

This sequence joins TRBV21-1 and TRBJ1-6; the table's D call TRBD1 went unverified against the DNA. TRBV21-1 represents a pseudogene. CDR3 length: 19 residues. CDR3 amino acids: CASSARDRGPSSYNSPLHF. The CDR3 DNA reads TGTGCCAGCAGCGCCCGGGACAGGGGTCCGAGCTCCTATAATTCACCCCTCCACTTT.

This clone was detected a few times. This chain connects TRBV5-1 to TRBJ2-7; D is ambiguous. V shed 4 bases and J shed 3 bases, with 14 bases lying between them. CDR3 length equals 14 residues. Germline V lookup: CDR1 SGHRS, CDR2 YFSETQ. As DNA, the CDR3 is TGCGCCAGCAGCCCGTCGGGTCGGAACTACGAGCAGTACTTC. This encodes CASSPSGRNYEQYF.

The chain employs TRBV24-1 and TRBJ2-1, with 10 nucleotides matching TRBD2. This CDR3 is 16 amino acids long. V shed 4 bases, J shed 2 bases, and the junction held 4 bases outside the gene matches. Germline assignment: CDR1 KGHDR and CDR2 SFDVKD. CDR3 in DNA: TGTGCCACCAGTGACCGGACTAGCGGTCCCTACAATGAGCAGTTCTTC. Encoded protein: CATSDRTSGPYNEQFF.

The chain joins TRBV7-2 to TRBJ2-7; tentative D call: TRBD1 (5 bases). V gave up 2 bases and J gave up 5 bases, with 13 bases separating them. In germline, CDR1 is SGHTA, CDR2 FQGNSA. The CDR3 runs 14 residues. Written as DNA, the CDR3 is TGTGCCAGCAGCTTACTTGCAGGGTGGAACGAGCAGTACTTC. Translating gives CASSLLAGWNEQYF.

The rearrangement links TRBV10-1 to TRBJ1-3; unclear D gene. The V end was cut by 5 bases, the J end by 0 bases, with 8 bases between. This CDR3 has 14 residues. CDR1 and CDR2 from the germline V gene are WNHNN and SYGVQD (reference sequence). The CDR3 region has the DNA TGCGCCAGCAGTACGGGTGACTCTGGAAACACCATATATTTT. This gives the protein CASSTGDSGNTIYF.

In nucleotides, the CDR3 is TGTGCCATCAGTTCGGGACAGGGGGCGGATAATTCACCCCTCCACTTT. Translated, it gives CAISSGQGADNSPLHF. This chain uses TRBV10-3 with TRBJ1-6, with TRBD1 identical over 12 bases. V trimming: 5 bases; J trimming: 5 bases; junction bases outside the gene matches: 4. This CDR3 comprises 16 residues. CDR1 ENHRY and CDR2 SYGVKD come from the germline V gene.

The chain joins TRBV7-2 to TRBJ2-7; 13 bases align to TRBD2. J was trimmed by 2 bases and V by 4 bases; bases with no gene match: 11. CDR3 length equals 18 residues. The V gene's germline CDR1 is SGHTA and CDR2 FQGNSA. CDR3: CASSSPGLAGRTAYEQYF. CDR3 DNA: TGTGCCAGCAGCTCGCCGGGACTAGCGGGGAGGACTGCCTACGAGCAGTACTTC.

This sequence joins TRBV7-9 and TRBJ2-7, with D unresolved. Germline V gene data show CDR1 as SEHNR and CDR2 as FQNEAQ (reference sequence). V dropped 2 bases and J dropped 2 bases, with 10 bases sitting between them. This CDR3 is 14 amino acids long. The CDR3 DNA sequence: TGTGCCAGCAGCTTACATGCAGAAACCTACGAGCAGTACTTC. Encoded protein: CASSLHAETYEQYF.

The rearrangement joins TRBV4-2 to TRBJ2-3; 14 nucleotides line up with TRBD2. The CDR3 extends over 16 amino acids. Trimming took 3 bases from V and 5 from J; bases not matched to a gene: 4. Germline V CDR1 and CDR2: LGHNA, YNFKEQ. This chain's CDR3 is CASSHTGLAGGDTQYF. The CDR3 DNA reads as TGTGCCAGCAGCCATACTGGACTAGCGGGAGGAGATACGCAGTATTTT.

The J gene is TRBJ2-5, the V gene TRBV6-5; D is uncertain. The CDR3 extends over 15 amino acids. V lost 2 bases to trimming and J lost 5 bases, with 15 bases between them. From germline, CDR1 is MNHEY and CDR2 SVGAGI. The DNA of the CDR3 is TGTGCCAGCAGTTACAAGAAAGGCGGCTCGGAGACCCAGTACTTC. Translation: CASSYKKGGSETQYF.

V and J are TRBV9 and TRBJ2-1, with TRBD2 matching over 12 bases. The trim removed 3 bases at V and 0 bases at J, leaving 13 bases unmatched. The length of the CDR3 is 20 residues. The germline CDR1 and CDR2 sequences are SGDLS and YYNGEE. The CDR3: CASSAATSGGRPSSYNEQFF. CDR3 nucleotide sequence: TGTGCCAGCAGCGCCGCGACTAGCGGGGGCCGTCCCAGCTCCTACAATGAGCAGTTCTTC.

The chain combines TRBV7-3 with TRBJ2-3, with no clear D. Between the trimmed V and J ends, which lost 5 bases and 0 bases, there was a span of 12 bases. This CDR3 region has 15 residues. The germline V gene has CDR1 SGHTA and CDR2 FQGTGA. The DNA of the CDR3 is TGTGCCAGCAGCGGTACTTTGGGCAGCACAGATACGCAGTATTTT. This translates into CASSGTLGSTDTQYF.

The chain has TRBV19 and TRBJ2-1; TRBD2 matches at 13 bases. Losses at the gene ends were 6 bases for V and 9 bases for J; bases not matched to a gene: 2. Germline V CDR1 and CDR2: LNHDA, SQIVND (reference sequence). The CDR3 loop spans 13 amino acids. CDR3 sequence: CASRTSGRTEQFF. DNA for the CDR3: TGTGCCAGTAGGACTAGCGGGAGGACTGAGCAGTTCTTC.

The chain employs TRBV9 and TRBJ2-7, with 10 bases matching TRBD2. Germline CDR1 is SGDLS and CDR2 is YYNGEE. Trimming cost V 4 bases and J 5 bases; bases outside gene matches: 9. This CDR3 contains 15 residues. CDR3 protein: CASSPRGAGGDEQYF. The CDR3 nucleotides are TGTGCCAGCAGCCCCCGGGGAGCGGGGGGGGACGAGCAGTACTTC.